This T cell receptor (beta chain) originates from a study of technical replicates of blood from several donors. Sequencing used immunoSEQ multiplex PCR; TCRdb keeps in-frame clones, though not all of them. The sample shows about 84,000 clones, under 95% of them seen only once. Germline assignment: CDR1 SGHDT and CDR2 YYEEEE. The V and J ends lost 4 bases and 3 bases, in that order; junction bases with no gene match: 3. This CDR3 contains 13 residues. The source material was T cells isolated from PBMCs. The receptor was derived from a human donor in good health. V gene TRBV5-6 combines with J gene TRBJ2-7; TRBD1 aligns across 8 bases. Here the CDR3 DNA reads TGTGCCAGCAGCCGGGGACAGGTCTACGAGCAGTACTTC. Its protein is CASSRGQVYEQYF. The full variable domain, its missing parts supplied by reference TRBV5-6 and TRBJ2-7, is DAGVTQSPTHLIKTRGQQVTLRCSPKSGHDTVSWYQQALGQGPQFIFQYYEEEERQRGNFPDRFSGHQFPNYSSELNVNALLLGDSALYLCASSRGQVYEQYFGPGTRLTVT.